A single sample is the source of the 25 T cell receptor beta chains below, sequenced in a study of T-cell memory formation after mild COVID-19. One entry per CDR3 protein, called by TCRdb with MiXCR from the 5' RACE reads. The sample has about 190,000 distinct CDR3 sequences; roughly a tenth are singletons. Sequencing input: PBMCs or a T cell subset sorted from them (not recorded which). These receptors were obtained from a man aged 18 to 29 who had mild COVID-19 (a few samples of this study predate the infection). Cell type and time point are not known.

This clonotype was seen repeatedly, ten times or more. The V call is TRBV23-1, the J call TRBJ2-3; D is unclear. TRBV23-1 is an open reading frame whose function is uncertain. Trimming shortened V by 0 bases and J by 0 bases, and 10 bases separated the two germline ends. The CDR3 is made up of 16 amino acids. The CDR3 region has the DNA TGCGCCAGCAGTCAATCCCTGGCAGTTAGCACAGATACGCAGTATTTT. This translates into CASSQSLAVSTDTQYF.

This clonotype was recorded a few times. This sequence joins TRBV5-6 and TRBJ2-3; D may be TRBD1 (6 bases). Trimming took 10 bases from V and 6 from J, leaving 18 bases between them. The germline CDR1 and CDR2 sequences are SGHDT and YYEEEE. This CDR3 region has 13 residues. The CDR3 protein is CAWGAGARDTQYF. The CDR3 DNA sequence: TGTGCCTGGGGCGCAGGGGCGAGGGATACGCAGTATTTT.

This clonotype was detected only a few times. CDR3 sequence: CASSLVGPATFF. The CDR3 DNA follows: TGTGCCAGCAGCCTCGTTGGCCCGGCGACTTTCTTT. The chain has TRBV5-5 and TRBJ1-1; unclear D gene. Per germline, CDR1 SGHKS and CDR2 YYEKEE (reference sequence). CDR3 length: 12 amino acids. Trimming took off 4 bases at V and 12 bases at J, with 16 bases between the two ends.

V gene TRBV5-1 combines with J gene TRBJ1-1; D uncertain. Germline CDR1 and CDR2: SGHRS and YFSETQ. The V gene lost 0 bases and the J gene lost 4 bases, with 16 bases spanning the gap. The CDR3 is 16 amino acids. CDR3 DNA sequence: TGCGCCAGCAGCTTGGCCCTCGGTTTGGAAATCACTGAAGCTTTCTTT. Protein sequence: CASSLALGLEITEAFF.

This clonotype was counted a few times. The chain carries TRBV29-1 and TRBJ2-7; possibly TRBD1 or TRBD2 for D (5 bases each). This CDR3 region has 10 residues. The germline V gene encodes CDR1 SQVTM and CDR2 ANQGSEA. The V end was cut by 4 bases, the J end by 5 bases, with 6 bases between. The CDR3 spells CSVAGHEQYV. CDR3 DNA: TGCAGCGTTGCGGGGCACGAGCAGTACGTC.

This clonotype was detected ten times or more. The rearrangement joins TRBV7-2 to TRBJ2-3; possible D gene TRBD2, 5 bases. The CDR3 consists of 14 residues. Trimming stripped 5 bases from V and 0 bases from J, with 9 bases between. The germline gives CDR1 SGHTA, CDR2 FQGNSA. The CDR3 DNA follows: TGTGCCAGCAGCCAGCGGAGAAGCACAGATACGCAGTATTTT. It specifies CASSQRRSTDTQYF.

This clonotype was recorded a few times. The CDR3 DNA is TGTGCCACCAGTGACCCACGGACAGGGGGCAATCAGCCCCAGCATTTT. Amino acids: CATSDPRTGGNQPQHF. The chain joins TRBV24-1 to TRBJ1-5, with 9 bases fitting TRBD1. This CDR3 is 16 amino acids long. Germline CDR1 and CDR2: KGHDR and SFDVKD. V gave up 4 bases and J gave up 2 bases; unmatched junction bases: 5.

This chain uses TRBV7-2 with TRBJ1-2; D is undetermined. CDR1 and CDR2 from the germline V gene are SGHTA and FQGNSA. Deletions cut 5 bases from V and 8 bases from J, with 12 bases between. The CDR3 has 12 amino acids. The CDR3 nucleotides are TGTGCCAGCAGCCTTGATTCCCGCGGCTACACCTTC. Protein: CASSLDSRGYTF.

V usage is TRBV12-3 or TRBV12-4 and J usage is TRBJ1-2; D remains unclear. CDR3 length: 13 residues. Trimming took 4 bases from V and 2 from J, leaving 8 bases between them. The CDR3 DNA is TGTGCCAGCAGTTCCGGGCACAACTATGGCTACACCTTC. Protein product: CASSSGHNYGYTF.

This clonotype has a handful of counts. The CDR3 bases are TGTGCCAGCAGTTACTCAGGCCAGGGAGGAAACATTCAGTACTTC. It yields the protein CASSYSGQGGNIQYF. The rearrangement joins TRBV6-5 to TRBJ2-4, with D perhaps TRBD2 (6 bases). The V gene lost 0 bases and the J gene lost 6 bases, with 12 bases spanning the gap. Looked up from germline, CDR1 is MNHEY and CDR2 is SVGAGI. The CDR3 contains 15 residues.

There are a few counts of this clonotype. The CDR3 DNA is TGTGCCAGCAGCCAAGGGACAGGGGGCGTGGATGAGCAGTACTTC. Translating gives CASSQGTGGVDEQYF. The V call is TRBV4-2, the J call TRBJ2-7, with 11 bases that match TRBD1. This CDR3 has 15 amino acids. Germline V CDR1 and CDR2: LGHNA, YNFKEQ. J lost 7 bases, V lost 1 base, and 6 bases had no gene match.

This clonotype has more than one count but fewer than ten. The rearrangement joins TRBV20-1 to TRBJ1-5; possibly TRBD1 for D (6 bases). The CDR3 has 18 amino acids. Germline V CDR1 and CDR2: DFQATT, SNEGSKA (reference sequence). Trimming stripped 3 bases from V and 2 bases from J, with 23 bases between. The CDR3, as DNA: TGCAGTGCTAGCCGGGCGTTTCAGGGGTATTCTGGCAATCAGCCCCAGCATTTT. Amino acid sequence: CSASRAFQGYSGNQPQHF.

The rearrangement uses TRBV28 and TRBJ1-6; the D gene is possibly TRBD1 (6 bases). In germline, CDR1 is MDHEN, CDR2 SYDVKM. Trimming cost V 6 bases and J 9 bases, with 15 bases left between them. There are 14 residues in the CDR3. CDR3 in amino acids: CASSSPGHASPLHF. The CDR3 DNA reads TGTGCCAGCAGCAGCCCGGGACACGCTTCACCCCTCCACTTT. The full variable domain, rest sourced from reference TRBV28 and TRBJ1-6, is DVKVTQSSRYLVKRTGEKVFLECVQDMDHENMFWYRQDPGLGLRLIYFSYDVKMKEKGDIPEGYSVSREKKERFSLILESASTNQTSMYLCASSSPGHASPLHFGNGTRLTVT.

This clonotype was detected ten times or more. The V gene is TRBV3-1, the J gene TRBJ1-2; TRBD1 is a possible D gene (5 bases). CDR3 length: 14 amino acids. Looked up from germline, CDR1 is LGHDT and CDR2 is YNNKEL (reference sequence). V was shortened by 8 bases and J by 6 bases, with 19 bases between the two germline ends. The CDR3 region has the DNA TGTGCCAGCTACGGAAGGGGCCTAAGCGATGGCTACACCTTC. Protein: CASYGRGLSDGYTF.

This clonotype was observed a few times. The chain has TRBV5-1 and TRBJ1-2; 7 nucleotides line up with TRBD1. In germline, CDR1 is SGHRS, CDR2 YFSETQ. V lost 0 bases to trimming and J lost 7 bases; unmatched junction nucleotides: 6. The length of the CDR3 is 14 residues. CDR3 in amino acids: CASSLEGGGSGYTF. The CDR3 DNA is TGCGCCAGCAGCTTGGAAGGGGGCGGGAGTGGCTACACCTTC.

The J gene is TRBJ2-1, the V gene TRBV6-2 or TRBV6-3; 9 bases agree with TRBD2. This CDR3 contains 15 residues. Trimming cost V 2 bases and J 4 bases; bases outside gene matches: 3. Germline V gene sequence: CDR1 MNHEY, CDR2 SVGEGT. CDR3 protein: CASSYAGGEYNEQFF. The CDR3 DNA reads as TGTGCCAGCAGTTACGCGGGGGGGGAATACAATGAGCAGTTCTTC.

This rearrangement joins TRBV7-2 to TRBJ1-6, with TRBD1 matching over 10 bases. Germline CDR1 is SGHTA and CDR2 is FQGNSA. The CDR3 runs to 15 residues. Losses at the gene ends were 4 bases for V and 10 bases for J; bases not matched to a gene: 7. The CDR3 loop reads CASSSGQGRKSPLHF. In nucleotides, the CDR3 is TGTGCCAGCAGCTCGGGACAGGGGCGGAAATCACCCCTCCACTTT.

The J gene is TRBJ1-2, the V gene TRBV12-3 or TRBV12-4, with a possible D match to TRBD1 (5 bases). V dropped 3 bases and J dropped 3 bases, with 8 bases sitting between them. The CDR3 length is 13 residues. The CDR3 spells CASSLGGHYGYTF. The CDR3 nucleotides read TGTGCCAGCAGTTTGGGGGGACACTATGGCTACACCTTC.

The rearrangement joins TRBV10-3 to TRBJ2-5, with D perhaps being TRBD1 or TRBD2 (6 bases each). This CDR3 spans 14 amino acids. Between the trimmed V and J ends, which lost 6 bases and 4 bases, there was a span of 15 bases. CDR1 ENHRY and CDR2 SYGVKD come from the germline V gene. The CDR3 DNA sequence: TGTGCCATCAGCGAGGGGGAGGTTCGAGAGACCCAGTACTTC. This encodes CAISEGEVRETQYF.

This clonotype was counted only a few times. The chain joins TRBV12-3 or TRBV12-4 to TRBJ1-2; the D is unclear. Between the trimmed V and J ends, which lost 6 bases and 5 bases, there was a span of 13 bases. This CDR3 has 13 residues. The CDR3: CASSRDPGYGYTF. DNA for the CDR3: TGTGCCAGCAGCCGAGACCCGGGGTATGGCTACACCTTC.

This clonotype was found a few times. This chain links TRBV12-3 or TRBV12-4 with TRBJ2-7; 9 nucleotides line up with TRBD1. The CDR3 contains 13 residues. V was pared by 8 bases and J by 3 bases, with 5 bases of the junction left unmatched. The CDR3 DNA follows: TGTGCCAGCGGGGGACAGGGAAGCTACGAGCAGTACTTC. Protein sequence: CASGGQGSYEQYF.

The chain combines TRBV19 with TRBJ2-7; D possibly uses TRBD1 or TRBD2 (5 bases each). Per the germline V gene, CDR1 is LNHDA and CDR2 is SQIVND (reference sequence). This CDR3 has 13 amino acids. Deletions cut 7 bases from V and 6 bases from J, with 16 bases between. The CDR3 sequence is CASKGAIRGEQYF. CDR3 bases: TGTGCCAGTAAAGGGGCAATTCGGGGCGAGCAGTACTTC.

This clonotype turned up a few times. CDR3 residues: CASSLSGSADTQYF. The CDR3 coding sequence is TGCGCCAGCAGCTTGTCCGGTTCGGCAGATACGCAGTATTTT. The V and J genes are TRBV5-1 and TRBJ2-3; no reliable D call. The V gene lost 1 base and the J gene lost 4 bases, with 10 bases spanning the gap. Looked up from germline, CDR1 is SGHRS and CDR2 is YFSETQ. This CDR3 contains 14 residues.

This clonotype was detected only a few times. One end of the junction varies from germline; a read error may be responsible. The CDR3 here is CATSGGGPYEQYF. The CDR3 DNA is TGTGCCACCAGTGGAGGGGGCCCCTACGAGCAGTACTTC. This sequence joins TRBV6-6 and TRBJ2-7; perhaps TRBD1 as D (7 bases). The CDR3 extends over 13 amino acids. Germline loops: CDR1 MNHNY, CDR2 SVGAGI (reference sequence).

This clonotype was seen repeatedly, ten times or more. The rearrangement links TRBV29-1 to TRBJ2-7, with D perhaps matching TRBD1 (6 bases). Germline V gene sequence: CDR1 SQVTM, CDR2 ANQGSEA. The CDR3 totals 13 residues. Trimming removed 3 bases at V and 3 bases at J, with 12 bases between. In DNA, the CDR3 is TGCAGCGTTGAGCCAGGGGAAAACTACGAGCAGTACTTC. Translation gives CSVEPGENYEQYF.